This T cell receptor (beta chain) was retrieved from a study of blood T cells in healthy people across ages. Whole-study results and caveats: Older age went with lower TCR beta diversity per million T cells, in a roughly linear way.

Regarding this clonotype: Antigen specificity is unknown.

A second PCR, run for roughly 7 to 12 cycles, used a sample-barcoded 5' primer plus a J-beta primer mix. TCRdb re-called the 5' RACE reads through MiXCR, storing one row per CDR3 protein. The data contain 700,000 or so distinct CDR3 sequences, approximately 40% of them singletons. Russia was home to the donors, healthy Caucasian individuals aged roughly 6 to 90. The CDR3 is made up of 14 amino acids. CDR1 is SGHKS, CDR2 YYEKEE, per germline (reference sequence). V lost 4 bases to trimming and J lost 2 bases, with 11 bases between them. Sequences were obtained from blood. The chain couples TRBV5-5 to TRBJ2-3; no definite D call. The source is a man older than 75 in good health. In DNA form, the CDR3 reads TGTGCCAGCAGCCCCAAACACTTCACAGATACGCAGTATTTT. Amino acids: CASSPKHFTDTQYF.